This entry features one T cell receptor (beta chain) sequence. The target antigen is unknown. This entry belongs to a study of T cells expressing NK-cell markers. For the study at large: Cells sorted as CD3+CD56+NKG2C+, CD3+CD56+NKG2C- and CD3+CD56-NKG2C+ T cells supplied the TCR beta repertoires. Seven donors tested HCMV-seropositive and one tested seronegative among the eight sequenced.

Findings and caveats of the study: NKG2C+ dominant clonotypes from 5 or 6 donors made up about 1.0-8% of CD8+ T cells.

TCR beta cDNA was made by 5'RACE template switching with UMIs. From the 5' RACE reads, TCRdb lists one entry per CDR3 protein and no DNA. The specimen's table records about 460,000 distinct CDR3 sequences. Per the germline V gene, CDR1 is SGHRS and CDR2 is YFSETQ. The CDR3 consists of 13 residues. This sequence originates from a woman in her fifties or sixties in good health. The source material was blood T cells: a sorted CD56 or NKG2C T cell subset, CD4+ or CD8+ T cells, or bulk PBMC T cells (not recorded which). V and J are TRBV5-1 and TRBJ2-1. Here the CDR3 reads CASRPNTNNEQFF.